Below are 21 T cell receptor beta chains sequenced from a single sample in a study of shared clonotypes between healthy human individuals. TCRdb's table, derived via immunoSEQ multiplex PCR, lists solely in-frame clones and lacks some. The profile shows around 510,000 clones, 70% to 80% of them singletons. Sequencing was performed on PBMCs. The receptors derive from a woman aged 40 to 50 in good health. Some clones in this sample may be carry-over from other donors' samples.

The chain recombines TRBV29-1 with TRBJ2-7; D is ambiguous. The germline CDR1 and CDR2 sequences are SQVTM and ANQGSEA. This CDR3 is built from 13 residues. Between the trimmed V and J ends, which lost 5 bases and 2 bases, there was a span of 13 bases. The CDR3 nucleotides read TGCAGCGTTCGGGCTGGCGGAACCTACGAGCAGTACTTC. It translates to CSVRAGGTYEQYF.

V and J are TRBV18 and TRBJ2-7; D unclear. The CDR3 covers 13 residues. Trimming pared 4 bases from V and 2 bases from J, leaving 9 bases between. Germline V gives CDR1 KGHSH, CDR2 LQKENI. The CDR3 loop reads CASSQGSTYEQYF. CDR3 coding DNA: TGTGCCAGCTCACAGGGTTCCACCTACGAGCAGTACTTC. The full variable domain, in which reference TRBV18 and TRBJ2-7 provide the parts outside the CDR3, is NAGVMQNPRHLVRRRGQEARLRCSPMKGHSHVYWYRQLPEEGLKFMVYLQKENIIDESGMPKERFSAEFPKEGPSILRIQQVVRGDSAAYFCASSQGSTYEQYFGPGTRLTVT.

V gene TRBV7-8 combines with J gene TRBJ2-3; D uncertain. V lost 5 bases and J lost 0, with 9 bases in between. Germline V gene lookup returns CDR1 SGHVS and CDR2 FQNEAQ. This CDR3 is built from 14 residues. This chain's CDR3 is CASSTPPSTDTQYF. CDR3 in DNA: TGTGCCAGCAGCACCCCACCGAGCACAGATACGCAGTATTTT.

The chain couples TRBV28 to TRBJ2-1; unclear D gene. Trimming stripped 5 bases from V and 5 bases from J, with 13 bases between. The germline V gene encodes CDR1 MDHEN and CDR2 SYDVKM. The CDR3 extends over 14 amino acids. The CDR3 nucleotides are TGTGCCAGCAGTAACCCCCCGAGCGACAATGAGCAGTTCTTC. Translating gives CASSNPPSDNEQFF. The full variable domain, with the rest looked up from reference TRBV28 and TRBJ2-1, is DVKVTQSSRYLVKRTGEKVFLECVQDMDHENMFWYRQDPGLGLRLIYFSYDVKMKEKGDIPEGYSVSREKKERFSLILESASTNQTSMYLCASSNPPSDNEQFFGPGTRLTVL.

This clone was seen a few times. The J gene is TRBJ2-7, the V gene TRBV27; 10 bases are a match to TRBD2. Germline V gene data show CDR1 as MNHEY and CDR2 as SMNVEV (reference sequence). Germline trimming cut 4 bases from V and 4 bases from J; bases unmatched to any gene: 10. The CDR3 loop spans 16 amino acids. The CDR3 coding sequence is TGTGCCAGCAGTTGGTCTGCAGCGGGAGGGAAGTACGAGCAGTACTTC. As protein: CASSWSAAGGKYEQYF.

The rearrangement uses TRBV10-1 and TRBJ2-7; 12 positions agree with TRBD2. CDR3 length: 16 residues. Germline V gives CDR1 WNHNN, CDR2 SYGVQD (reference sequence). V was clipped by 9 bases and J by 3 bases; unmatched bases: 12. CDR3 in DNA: TGCGCCAGAAGCCCCCGGACTAGCGGGACTGTCTACGAGCAGTACTTC. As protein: CARSPRTSGTVYEQYF.

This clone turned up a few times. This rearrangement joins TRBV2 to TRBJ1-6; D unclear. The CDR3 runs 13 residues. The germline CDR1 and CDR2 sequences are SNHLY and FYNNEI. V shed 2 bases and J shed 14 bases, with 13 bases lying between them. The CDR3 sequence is CASSELEVESLHF. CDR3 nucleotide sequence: TGTGCCAGCAGTGAATTAGAGGTCGAATCCCTCCACTTT.

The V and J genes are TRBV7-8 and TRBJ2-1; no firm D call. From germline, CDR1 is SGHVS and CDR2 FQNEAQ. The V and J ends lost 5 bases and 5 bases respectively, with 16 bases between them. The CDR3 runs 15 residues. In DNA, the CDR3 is TGTGCCAGCAGCCCTTCAAGACGAGTAAACAATGAGCAGTTCTTC. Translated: CASSPSRRVNNEQFF.

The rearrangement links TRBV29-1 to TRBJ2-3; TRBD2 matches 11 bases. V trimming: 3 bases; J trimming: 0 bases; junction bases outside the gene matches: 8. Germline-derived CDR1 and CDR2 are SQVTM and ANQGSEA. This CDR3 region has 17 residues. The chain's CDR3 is CSVDGTSGSGSTDTQYF. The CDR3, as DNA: TGCAGCGTTGATGGGACTAGCGGTTCCGGGAGCACAGATACGCAGTATTTT.

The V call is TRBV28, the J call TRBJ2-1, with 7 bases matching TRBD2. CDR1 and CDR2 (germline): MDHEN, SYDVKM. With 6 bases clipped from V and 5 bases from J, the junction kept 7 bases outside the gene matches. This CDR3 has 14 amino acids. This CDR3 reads CASSFAGTNNEQFF. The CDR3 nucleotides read TGTGCCAGCAGCTTCGCTGGGACTAACAATGAGCAGTTCTTC.

The CDR3: CASREGQGAYEKLFF. In nucleotides, the CDR3 is TGTGCCAGTAGGGAGGGGCAGGGGGCGTATGAAAAACTGTTTTTT. The gene calls are TRBV19 and TRBJ1-4; 8 nucleotides match TRBD1. The V segment lost 6 bases and the J segment 6 bases; nucleotides outside the gene matches: 9. The length of the CDR3 is 15 residues. The germline V gene has CDR1 LNHDA and CDR2 SQIVND (reference sequence). Full variable domain (rest looked up from reference TRBV19 and TRBJ1-4): DGGITQSPKYLFRKEGQNVTLSCEQNLNHDAMYWYRQDPGQGLRLIYYSQIVNDFQKGDIAEGYSVSREKKESFPLTVTSAQKNPTAFYLCASREGQGAYEKLFFGSGTQLSVL.

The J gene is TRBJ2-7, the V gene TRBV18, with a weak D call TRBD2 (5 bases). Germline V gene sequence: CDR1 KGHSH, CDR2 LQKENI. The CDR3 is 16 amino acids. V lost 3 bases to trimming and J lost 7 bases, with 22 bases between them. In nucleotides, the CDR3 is TGTGCCAGCTCACCCCCCCCAATGGACCCACGGGGAGAGCAGTACTTC. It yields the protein CASSPPPMDPRGEQYF.

CDR3 bases: TGTGCCAGCAGCTTATGGGCTAGCGGGATTTACGAGCAGTACTTC. It yields the protein CASSLWASGIYEQYF. J is TRBJ2-7 and V is TRBV7-2; 9 bases align to TRBD2. Germline V gene data show CDR1 as SGHTA and CDR2 as FQGNSA. This CDR3 comprises 15 residues. V lost 2 bases, J lost 4 bases, and 6 bases stayed unmatched. The complete variable domain, with remaining parts taken from reference TRBV7-2 and TRBJ2-7, reads GAGVSQSPSNKVTEKGKDVELRCDPISGHTALYWYRQSLGQGLEFLIYFQGNSAPDKSGLPSDRFSAERTGGSVSTLTIQRTQQEDSAVYLCASSLWASGIYEQYFGPGTRLTVT.

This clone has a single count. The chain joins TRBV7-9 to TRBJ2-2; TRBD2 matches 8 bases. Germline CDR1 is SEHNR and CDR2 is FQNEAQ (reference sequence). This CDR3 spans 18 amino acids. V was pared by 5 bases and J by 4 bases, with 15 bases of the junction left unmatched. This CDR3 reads CASSPMIGLAGSTGELFF. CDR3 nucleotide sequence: TGTGCCAGCAGCCCTATGATAGGGCTAGCGGGTTCCACCGGGGAGCTGTTTTTT.

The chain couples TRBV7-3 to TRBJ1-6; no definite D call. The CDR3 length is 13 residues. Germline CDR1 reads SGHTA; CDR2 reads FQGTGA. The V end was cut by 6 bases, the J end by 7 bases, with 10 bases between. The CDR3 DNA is TGTGCCAGCAGTTCCGGGCCCAATTCACCCCTCCACTTT. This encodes CASSSGPNSPLHF.

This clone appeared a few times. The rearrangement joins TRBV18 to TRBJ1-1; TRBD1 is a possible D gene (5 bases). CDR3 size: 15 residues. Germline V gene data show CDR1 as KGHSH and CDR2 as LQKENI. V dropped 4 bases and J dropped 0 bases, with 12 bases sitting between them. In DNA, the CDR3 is TGTGCCAGCTCACGGGGCGCTGGGATGAACACTGAAGCTTTCTTT. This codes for CASSRGAGMNTEAFF.

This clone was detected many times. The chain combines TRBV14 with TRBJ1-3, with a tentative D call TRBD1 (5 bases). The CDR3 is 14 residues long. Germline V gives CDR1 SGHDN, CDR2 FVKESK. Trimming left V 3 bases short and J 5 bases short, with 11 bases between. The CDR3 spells CASSQALGRNTIYF. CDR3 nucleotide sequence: TGTGCCAGCAGCCAGGCTTTGGGGCGAAACACCATATATTTT.

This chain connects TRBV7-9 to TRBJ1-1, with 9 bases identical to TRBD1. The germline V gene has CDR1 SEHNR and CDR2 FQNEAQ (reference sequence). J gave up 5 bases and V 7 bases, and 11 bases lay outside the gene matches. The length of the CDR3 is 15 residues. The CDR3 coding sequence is TGTGCCAGCATCAAAACCAAGGGGACAGGGACTGAAGCTTTCTTT. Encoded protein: CASIKTKGTGTEAFF.

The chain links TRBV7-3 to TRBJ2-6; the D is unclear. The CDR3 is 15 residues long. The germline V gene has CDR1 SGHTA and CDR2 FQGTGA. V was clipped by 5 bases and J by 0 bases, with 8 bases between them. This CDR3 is CASSEQNSGANVLTF. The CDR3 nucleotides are TGTGCCAGCAGCGAACAGAACTCTGGGGCCAACGTCCTGACTTTC.

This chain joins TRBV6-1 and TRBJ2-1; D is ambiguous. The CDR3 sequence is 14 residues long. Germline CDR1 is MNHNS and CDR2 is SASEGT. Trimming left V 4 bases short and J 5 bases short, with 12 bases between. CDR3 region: CASSVVSTNNEQFF. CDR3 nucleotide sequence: TGTGCCAGCAGTGTAGTGTCTACTAACAATGAGCAGTTCTTC.

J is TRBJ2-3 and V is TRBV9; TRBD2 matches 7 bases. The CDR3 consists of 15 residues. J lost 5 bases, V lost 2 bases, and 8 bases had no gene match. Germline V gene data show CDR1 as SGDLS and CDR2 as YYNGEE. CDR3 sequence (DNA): TGTGCCAGCAGCGTCCAAGGGGTAGCGGGAGATACGCAGTATTTT. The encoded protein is CASSVQGVAGDTQYF.